These 5 T cell receptor beta chains were all obtained from the same sample, sequenced in a study of molecular identifiers for immune sequencing clone quantification (dated by TCRdb to between 2018 and 2020). The receptor library was made with PCR. These reads were obtained on an Illumina HiSeq 4000. TCRdb's own reprocessing of the public reads used fastp at Q25 and MiXCR and kept productive beta chains. Entries are consolidated by CDR3 protein sequence, retaining the most common genes and DNA. Recorded for this sample are 250,000 to 400,000 distinct CDR3 sequences; 20% to 25% of them occurred a single time. Roughly 0.86% of the sample is in the top ten clones. The sequenced material came from naive CD8+ T cells from blood, with Jurkat cell RNA spiked in. In light of the paper, this sample's cell subset or site label describes: FACS-sorted CD8+CD4-CCR7+CD45RA+ naive T cells. All receptors come from a human donor in good health. Some libraries in this study had Jurkat cell RNA spiked in.

The V gene is TRBV7-9, the J gene TRBJ2-7; TRBD2 matches at 9 bases. Germline assignment: CDR1 SEHNR and CDR2 FQNEAQ (reference sequence). This CDR3 contains 14 residues. Trimming took 5 bases from V and 4 from J; bases not matched to a gene: 6. The CDR3 protein is CASSQGTSWYEQYF. The CDR3 DNA is TGTGCCAGCAGCCAAGGGACTAGCTGGTACGAGCAGTACTTC.

There are many counts of this clonotype. CDR3 sequence reads: CASSVGKYSDTQYF. The CDR3, as DNA: TGTGCCAGCAGCGTAGGAAAGTACTCAGATACGCAGTATTTT. The rearrangement joins TRBV9 to TRBJ2-3, with D uncertain. The CDR3 has 14 residues. V lost 0 bases and J 4 bases, leaving 9 bases between the germline ends. From germline, CDR1 is SGDLS and CDR2 YYNGEE.

A note on this clonotype: This could be a read error, since a much larger clone is one nucleotide away. This chain joins TRBV9 and TRBJ2-7; maybe TRBD1 (6 bases). The CDR3 is made up of 12 amino acids. Germline V gene lookup returns CDR1 SGDLS and CDR2 YYNGEE. V was pared by 4 bases and J by 8 bases, with 13 bases between. CDR3 in amino acids: CASSLSGVKQYF. The CDR3 DNA sequence: TGTGCCAGCAGCTTGTCAGGGGTCAAGCAGTACTTC.

On this clonotype itself: A much bigger clone sits one base away, suggesting this may be a read error. CDR3 amino acids: CASHHLNTEALF. CDR3 DNA: TGTGCCAGCCACCACTTGAACACTGAAGCTCTCTTT. The rearrangement uses TRBV19 and TRBJ1-1, with D unresolved. Germline values: CDR1 LNHDA, CDR2 SQIVND (reference sequence). The length of the CDR3 is 12 residues.

This clonotype has at least ten counts. This chain links TRBV14 with TRBJ2-7; D gene unclear. The CDR3 runs to 14 residues. The ends were cut back, 2 bases at V and 6 bases at J, with 14 bases in the middle. From germline, CDR1 is SGHDN and CDR2 FVKESK. As DNA, the CDR3 is TGTGCCAGCAGCCAACTTGAGAAAGGTTTCGAGCAGTACTTC. Protein sequence: CASSQLEKGFEQYF.